This TCR beta chain comes out of a study of blood T cells in healthy people across ages. Trimming shortened V by 1 base and J by 6 bases, and 10 bases separated the two germline ends. Germline loops: CDR1 MNHEY, CDR2 SVGEGT. The length of the CDR3 is 14 residues. This clonotype appeared a few times. Alongside a J-beta primer mix, a sample-barcoded 5' primer served in a second PCR lasting 7 to 11 cycles. TCRdb re-analysed the 5' RACE reads in MiXCR, keeping a single row per CDR3 protein. Of roughly 1.9 million distinct CDR3 sequences listed, approximately 40% are singletons. J is TRBJ2-1 and V is TRBV6-2 or TRBV6-3; D is unresolved. The receptor comes from a human donor in good health. Sequencing was done on a sample of blood. The CDR3 spells CASSYFSESNEQFF. CDR3 sequence (DNA): TGTGCCAGCAGTTACTTTTCAGAGTCCAATGAGCAGTTCTTC.